The entry that follows covers one T cell receptor (beta chain) sequence. The data were taken from a study of T cell changes during pregnancy in multiple sclerosis. TCRdb's copy holds only in-frame clones and misses some; the assay was immunoSEQ multiplex PCR. The table lists around 42,000 clones, 88% of them singletons. The receptor was isolated from a female donor in good health, enrolled as a control in a pregnancy study. The specimen comprised peripheral blood, sampled in the first trimester of pregnancy.

CDR3 region: CASSSPGGGEKLFF. The CDR3 DNA reads as TGTGCCAGCAGCTCCCCTGGAGGAGGTGAAAAACTGTTTTTT. This chain connects TRBV7-9 to TRBJ1-4; D not resolved. Trimming stripped 4 bases from V and 7 bases from J, with 13 bases between. Germline assignment: CDR1 SEHNR and CDR2 FQNEAQ (reference sequence). This CDR3 comprises 14 residues.